There are a few counts of the clone carrying this TCR beta chain. What it binds is unknown. This clone may be a read error of a much larger clone one base away. These data originate in a study of breast tumors, draining lymph nodes, adjacent tissues. The CDR3 extends over 15 amino acids. CDR1 and CDR2 from the germline V gene are DFQATT and SNEGSKA (reference sequence). TCRdb re-derived calls from the multiplex PCR reads in MiXCR, one entry per CDR3 protein. This sample has under 250,000 distinct CDR3 sequences, with 32% found just once. Axillary draining lymph nodes of breast cancer patients supplied the node samples. Regarding the study as a whole: Compared with basal-like, luminal-like tumors shared significantly more repertoire with nontumor tissue. Tumor TCR diversity was below lymph nodes but above nontumor tissue. Findings are consistent with lymph node origin and intratumoral expansion of most tumor T cells.

The sample taken for sequencing was axillary lymph node tissue. The receptor was isolated from a female donor with breast cancer. Some clones in this sample may be carry-over from other donors' samples. The chain couples TRBV20-1 to TRBJ2-1; D possibly corresponds to TRBD2 (6 bases). The CDR3: CSAKAGSNSSNEQFF. DNA for the CDR3: TGCAGTGCTAAAGCCGGGAGTAACTCCTCCAATGAGCAGTTCTTC.